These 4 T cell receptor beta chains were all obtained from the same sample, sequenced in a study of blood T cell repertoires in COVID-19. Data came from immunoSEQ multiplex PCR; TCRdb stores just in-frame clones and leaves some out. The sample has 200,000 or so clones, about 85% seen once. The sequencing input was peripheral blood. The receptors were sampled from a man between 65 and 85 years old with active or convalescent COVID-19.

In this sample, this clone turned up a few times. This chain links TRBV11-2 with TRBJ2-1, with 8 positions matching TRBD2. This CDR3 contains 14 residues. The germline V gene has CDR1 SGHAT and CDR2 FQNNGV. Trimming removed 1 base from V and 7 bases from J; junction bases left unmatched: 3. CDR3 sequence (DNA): TGTGCCAGCAGCTTAGGCGGGAGGATTAATGAGCAGTTCTTC. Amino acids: CASSLGGRINEQFF.

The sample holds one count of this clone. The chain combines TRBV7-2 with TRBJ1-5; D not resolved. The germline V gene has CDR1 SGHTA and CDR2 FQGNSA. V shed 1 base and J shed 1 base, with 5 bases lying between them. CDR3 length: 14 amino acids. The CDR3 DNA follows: TGTGCCAGCAGCTTAGTACAGAGCAATCAGCCCCAGCATTTT. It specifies CASSLVQSNQPQHF.

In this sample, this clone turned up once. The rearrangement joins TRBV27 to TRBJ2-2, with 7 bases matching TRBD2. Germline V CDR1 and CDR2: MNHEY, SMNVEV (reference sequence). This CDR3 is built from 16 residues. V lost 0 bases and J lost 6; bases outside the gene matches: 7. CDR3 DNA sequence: TGTGCCAGCAGTTTATCGCCGAGCGGGACCCCCGGGGAGCTGTTTTTT. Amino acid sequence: CASSLSPSGTPGELFF.

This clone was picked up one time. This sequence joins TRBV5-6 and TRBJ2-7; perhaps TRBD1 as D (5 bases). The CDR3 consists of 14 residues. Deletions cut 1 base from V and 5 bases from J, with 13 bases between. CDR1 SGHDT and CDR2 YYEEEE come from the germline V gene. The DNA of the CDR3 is TGTGCCAGCAGCTTGCGTTCCAGGGTCAACGAGCAGTACTTC. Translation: CASSLRSRVNEQYF.